This entry lists 31 T cell receptor beta chains sequenced from one sample in a study of blood T cell repertoires in COVID-19. The table came from immunoSEQ multiplex PCR; TCRdb's copy has only in-frame clones and leaves some out. The table includes some 260,000 clones, about 90% detected once. Sequencing used peripheral blood. All receptors come from a man older than 75 with acute or convalescent COVID-19.

The genes are TRBV19 and TRBJ2-1; TRBD1 matches 10 bases. V gave up 5 bases and J gave up 2 bases; unmatched junction bases: 6. Germline values: CDR1 LNHDA, CDR2 SQIVND (reference sequence). CDR3 length: 16 residues. The DNA for the CDR3 is TGTGCCAGTAGTCCCACCGGACAGGGGGCCTACAATGAGCAGTTCTTC. Translation: CASSPTGQGAYNEQFF. Using reference TRBV19 and TRBJ2-1 for the parts outside the CDR3, the full variable domain is DGGITQSPKYLFRKEGQNVTLSCEQNLNHDAMYWYRQDPGQGLRLIYYSQIVNDFQKGDIAEGYSVSREKKESFPLTVTSAQKNPTAFYLCASSPTGQGAYNEQFFGPGTRLTVL.

The rearrangement uses TRBV6-4 and TRBJ2-3, with D tentatively TRBD2 (6 bases). From germline, CDR1 is MRHNA and CDR2 SNTAGT. The CDR3 is 14 amino acids. With 3 bases removed from V and 2 bases from J, the gap between germline ends came to 9 bases. DNA for the CDR3: TGTGCCAGCAGTGAGCTAGCGTCCACAGATACGCAGTATTTT. It translates to CASSELASTDTQYF.

The CDR3 DNA reads TGTGCCAGCAGCATTGCAGGGGGCCAAGAGACCCAGTACTTC. Translating gives CASSIAGGQETQYF. V gene TRBV3-1 (or the pseudogene TRBV3-2) combines with J gene TRBJ2-5, with TRBD1 identical over 7 bases. CDR1 LGHDT and CDR2 YNNKEL come from the germline V gene (reference sequence). J gave up 1 base and V 5 bases, and 4 bases lay outside the gene matches. CDR3 length: 14 amino acids.

The chain couples TRBV19 to TRBJ1-2, with a tentative D call TRBD1 (5 bases). The CDR3 is 16 residues long. Trimming cost V 5 bases and J 2 bases, with 18 bases left between them. Germline lookup yields CDR1 LNHDA and CDR2 SQIVND (reference sequence). The CDR3 DNA reads as TGTGCCAGTAGTCCACAACCCCCCGGGGGAAACTATGGCTACACCTTC. Encoded protein: CASSPQPPGGNYGYTF. Filled out from reference TRBV19 and TRBJ1-2, the complete variable domain reads DGGITQSPKYLFRKEGQNVTLSCEQNLNHDAMYWYRQDPGQGLRLIYYSQIVNDFQKGDIAEGYSVSREKKESFPLTVTSAQKNPTAFYLCASSPQPPGGNYGYTFGSGTRLTVV.

This clone was seen a handful of times. The rearrangement links TRBV7-9 to TRBJ2-3, with TRBD1 matching over 11 bases. The V gene's germline CDR1 is SEHNR and CDR2 FQNEAQ (reference sequence). The V segment lost 4 bases and the J segment 2 bases; nucleotides outside the gene matches: 2. CDR3 length: 15 residues. The CDR3 coding sequence is TGTGCCAGCAGCTGGGGACAGGGGGACACAGATACGCAGTATTTT. Its protein is CASSWGQGDTDTQYF.

The chain couples TRBV7-8 to TRBJ2-5, with D possibly TRBD2 on 7 matching bases. Trimming pared 0 bases from V and 4 bases from J, leaving 15 bases between. The CDR3 sequence is 16 residues long. In germline, CDR1 is SGHVS, CDR2 FQNEAQ. CDR3 sequence reads: CASSLAGGQRGETQYF. DNA of the CDR3: TGTGCCAGCAGCTTAGCGGGGGGGCAGCGTGGAGAGACCCAGTACTTC.

The chain recombines TRBV5-1 with TRBJ1-6; 11 bases match TRBD1. The CDR3 consists of 17 residues. The germline V gene encodes CDR1 SGHRS and CDR2 YFSETQ. The junction had 2 bases not matched to a gene; V was cut back by 3 bases and J by 0 bases. The CDR3 sequence: CASSWDRGSSYNSPLHF. The DNA for the CDR3 is TGCGCCAGCAGCTGGGACAGGGGGAGCTCCTATAATTCACCCCTCCACTTT. Full variable domain (rest looked up from reference TRBV5-1 and TRBJ1-6): KAGVTQTPRYLIKTRGQQVTLSCSPISGHRSVSWYQQTPGQGLQFLFEYFSETQRNKGNFPGRFSGRQFSNSRSEMNVSTLELGDSALYLCASSWDRGSSYNSPLHFGNGTRLTVT.

The chain joins TRBV7-2 to TRBJ2-5, with 7 bases matching TRBD2. Per germline, CDR1 SGHTA and CDR2 FQGNSA. This CDR3 is built from 17 residues. V was clipped by 2 bases and J by 2 bases; unmatched bases: 11. The CDR3 region is CASSLWGGSGVQETQYF. For the CDR3, the DNA is TGTGCCAGCAGCTTATGGGGGGGAAGCGGAGTTCAAGAGACCCAGTACTTC.

This CDR3 is CASSRDIWKQYF. The CDR3 nucleotides read TGTGCCAGCAGCCGGGACATCTGGAAGCAGTACTTC. J is TRBJ2-7 and V is TRBV3-1 (or the pseudogene TRBV3-2); tentative D call: TRBD1 (6 bases). Looked up from germline, CDR1 is LGHDT and CDR2 is YNNKEL (reference sequence). The CDR3 is made up of 12 amino acids. V was clipped by 4 bases and J by 8 bases, with 12 bases between them.

This rearrangement joins TRBV11-2 to TRBJ1-4, with unresolved D. The CDR3 loop spans 13 amino acids. Looked up from germline, CDR1 is SGHAT and CDR2 is FQNNGV. With 0 bases removed from V and 11 bases from J, the gap between germline ends came to 10 bases. The CDR3 spells CASSLDRQSKLFF. CDR3 nucleotide sequence: TGTGCCAGCAGCTTAGACCGTCAGTCGAAACTGTTTTTT.

This clone was recorded once. The chain is built from TRBV28 and TRBJ1-2; 8 bases map to TRBD1. The V gene end was trimmed by 4 bases and the J gene end by 5 bases; junction bases not matched to a gene: 6. CDR1 is MDHEN and CDR2 is SYDVKM in the germline V gene. This CDR3 comprises 14 residues. CDR3 amino acids: CASSSGQGGYGYTF. Here the CDR3 DNA reads TGTGCCAGCAGTTCCGGACAGGGTGGGTATGGCTACACCTTC.

This clone was seen just once. This sequence joins TRBV24-1 and TRBJ2-3; D ambiguous. The CDR3 spans 15 residues. The V end lost 3 bases, the J end lost 1 base, and 10 bases lay between the germline ends. Germline loops: CDR1 KGHDR, CDR2 SFDVKD. In DNA form, the CDR3 reads TGTGCCACCAGTGATCGAGCGACGGGCACAGATACGCAGTATTTT. Translation: CATSDRATGTDTQYF.

This clone was seen once. This rearrangement joins TRBV11-2 to TRBJ2-7, with a weak D call TRBD1 (5 bases). This CDR3 has 15 amino acids. CDR1 and CDR2 from the germline V gene are SGHAT and FQNNGV. V lost 6 bases and J 2 bases, leaving 17 bases between the germline ends. The CDR3 reads CASSPQAVRAYEQYF. CDR3 nucleotides: TGTGCCAGCAGTCCTCAGGCGGTCAGGGCCTACGAGCAGTACTTC.

The J gene is TRBJ2-5, the V gene TRBV5-1, with 7 nucleotides matching TRBD1. V gave up 4 bases and J gave up 13 bases; unmatched junction bases: 10. The length of the CDR3 is 12 residues. The germline CDR1 and CDR2 sequences are SGHRS and YFSETQ. CDR3 in DNA: TGCGCCAGCAGCCAACCCGGGACAGAGAGGTACTTC. Protein: CASSQPGTERYF.

The rearrangement joins TRBV3-1 (or the pseudogene TRBV3-2) to TRBJ1-2, with D possibly being TRBD1 (6 bases). Trimming removed 1 base at V and 3 bases at J, with 9 bases between. The CDR3 is made up of 14 amino acids. The germline CDR1 and CDR2 sequences are LGHDT and YNNKEL (reference sequence). CDR3 loop: CASSQASGDYGYTF. The CDR3 DNA is TGTGCCAGCAGCCAAGCTTCAGGGGACTATGGCTACACCTTC.

The J gene is TRBJ2-1, the V gene TRBV4-3, with 9 positions matching TRBD2. Germline V gene lookup returns CDR1 LGHNA and CDR2 YSLEER. J gave up 5 bases and V 1 base, and 6 bases lay outside the gene matches. The CDR3 consists of 16 residues. The CDR3 coding sequence is TGCGCCAGCAGCCAAGTCCCAGCGGGAGGTCACAATGAGCAGTTCTTC. It encodes CASSQVPAGGHNEQFF.

V usage is TRBV27 and J usage is TRBJ2-5; a possible D gene is TRBD2 (6 bases). The CDR3 runs to 11 residues. The V gene lost 3 bases and the J gene lost 12 bases, with 11 bases spanning the gap. CDR1 MNHEY and CDR2 SMNVEV come from the germline V gene (reference sequence). CDR3 DNA sequence: TGTGCCAGCAGTTTCGGGGGACCCGAGTACTTC. Translation gives CASSFGGPEYF.

In DNA, the CDR3 is TGCGCCAGCAGCCAAGTGTATAGGCCAGGGGAGGGGAACTATGGCTACACCTTC. It codes for CASSQVYRPGEGNYGYTF. The chain is built from TRBV4-1 and TRBJ1-2, with D possibly being TRBD1 (6 bases). The CDR3 spans 18 residues. Per germline, CDR1 MGHRA and CDR2 YSYEKL. The ends were cut back, 1 base at V and 2 bases at J, with 20 bases in the middle.

This chain joins TRBV19 and TRBJ2-7; 7 nucleotides line up with TRBD1. This CDR3 spans 14 amino acids. Trimming cost V 11 bases and J 2 bases; bases outside gene matches: 12. The V gene's germline CDR1 is LNHDA and CDR2 SQIVND (reference sequence). CDR3 sequence: CASGQALWTYEQYF. The CDR3 DNA reads as TGTGCCTCCGGACAGGCTCTATGGACCTACGAGCAGTACTTC. The whole variable domain, filled in from reference TRBV19 and TRBJ2-7, reads DGGITQSPKYLFRKEGQNVTLSCEQNLNHDAMYWYRQDPGQGLRLIYYSQIVNDFQKGDIAEGYSVSREKKESFPLTVTSAQKNPTAFYLCASGQALWTYEQYFGPGTRLTVT.

The chain combines TRBV9 with TRBJ2-3; D uncertain. V was shortened by 4 bases and J by 1 base, with 4 bases between the two germline ends. Germline loops: CDR1 SGDLS, CDR2 YYNGEE. The CDR3 loop spans 12 amino acids. The CDR3 coding sequence is TGTGCCAGCAGCCCTCGCACAGATACGCAGTATTTT. This sequence encodes CASSPRTDTQYF.

This chain links TRBV6-4 with TRBJ1-5, with D possibly matching TRBD1 (6 bases). V lost 4 bases and J lost 2, with 21 bases in between. Germline CDR1 MRHNA, CDR2 SNTAGT. The CDR3 spans 18 residues. The CDR3, as DNA: TGTGCCAGCAGTGCCCTAAGGACAGCGGCGGGAGGCAATCAGCCCCAGCATTTT. This encodes CASSALRTAAGGNQPQHF.

This chain joins TRBV2 and TRBJ2-2; weak D call: TRBD2 (5 bases). Germline V gene lookup returns CDR1 SNHLY and CDR2 FYNNEI. The CDR3 extends over 16 amino acids. V was trimmed by 4 bases and J by 3 bases, leaving 15 bases between them. CDR3 region: CASSGARRRDTGELFF. In DNA, the CDR3 is TGTGCCAGCAGTGGGGCCAGGCGGCGGGACACCGGGGAGCTGTTTTTT.

CDR3 DNA: TGTGCCAGCAGCTTCAATCTTAATACAGGGGCCGGCGGGGAGCTGTTTTTT. Translated: CASSFNLNTGAGGELFF. This chain links TRBV5-5 with TRBJ2-2, with 7 nucleotides matching TRBD1. The length of the CDR3 is 17 residues. CDR1 is SGHKS, CDR2 YYEKEE, per germline (reference sequence). With 2 bases clipped from V and 7 bases from J, the junction kept 14 bases outside the gene matches. Using reference TRBV5-5 and TRBJ2-2 for the parts outside the CDR3, the full variable domain is DAGVTQSPTHLIKTRGQQVTLRCSPISGHKSVSWYQQVLGQGPQFIFQYYEKEERGRGNFPDRFSARQFPNYSSELNVNALLLGDSALYLCASSFNLNTGAGGELFFGEGSRLTVL.

This chain joins TRBV28 and TRBJ2-5; TRBD2 matches at 7 bases. From germline, CDR1 is MDHEN and CDR2 SYDVKM. This CDR3 is 18 amino acids long. V lost 5 bases to trimming and J lost 3 bases; unmatched junction nucleotides: 18. The CDR3 DNA reads as TGTGCCAGCAGTCATGACCCCCAGGGACTACCCGCCAAAGAGACCCAGTACTTC. It yields the protein CASSHDPQGLPAKETQYF. The full variable domain, with the rest looked up from reference TRBV28 and TRBJ2-5, is DVKVTQSSRYLVKRTGEKVFLECVQDMDHENMFWYRQDPGLGLRLIYFSYDVKMKEKGDIPEGYSVSREKKERFSLILESASTNQTSMYLCASSHDPQGLPAKETQYFGPGTRLLVL.

This chain links TRBV5-8 with TRBJ2-1; 9 bases align to TRBD2. There are 15 residues in the CDR3. Germline V gene lookup returns CDR1 SGHTS and CDR2 YDEGEE. After removal of 7 bases from V and 3 bases from J, the junction contained 8 bases not matched to a gene. The DNA for the CDR3 is TGTGCCAGCTTTTGGGCGGGAGGGCTCTACAATGAGCAGTTCTTC. It specifies CASFWAGGLYNEQFF.

The rearrangement links TRBV11-2 to TRBJ1-6; 8 nucleotides agree with TRBD1. The CDR3 runs 16 residues. The V and J ends lost 3 bases and 6 bases, in that order; junction bases with no gene match: 7. Looked up from germline, CDR1 is SGHAT and CDR2 is FQNNGV. The CDR3 DNA sequence: TGTGCCAGCAGCTTGGCCATCGGACAGGGTAATTCACCCCTCCACTTT. It codes for CASSLAIGQGNSPLHF.

V usage is TRBV19 and J usage is TRBJ1-2, with D perhaps matching TRBD1 (6 bases). The V gene lost 4 bases and the J gene lost 0 bases, with 12 bases spanning the gap. In germline, CDR1 is LNHDA, CDR2 SQIVND (reference sequence). The CDR3 runs 15 residues. The CDR3 reads CASSRNQGSNYGYTF. CDR3 coding DNA: TGTGCCAGTAGTAGAAACCAGGGGTCTAACTATGGCTACACCTTC.

V gene TRBV6-4 combines with J gene TRBJ2-2; possible D gene TRBD2, 7 bases. The CDR3 is made up of 20 amino acids. Germline CDR1 reads MRHNA; CDR2 reads SNTAGT. Between the trimmed V and J ends, which lost 0 bases and 4 bases, there was a span of 24 bases. CDR3 DNA sequence: TGTGCCAGCAGTGACTCGAAGTGGCTCGTACTGCGGGGGCGCACCGGGGAGCTGTTTTTT. It codes for CASSDSKWLVLRGRTGELFF.

This chain links TRBV6-1 with TRBJ2-7, with 8 bases aligning to TRBD2. From germline, CDR1 is MNHNS and CDR2 SASEGT. This CDR3 spans 15 amino acids. V lost 3 bases to trimming and J lost 4 bases; unmatched junction nucleotides: 8. The CDR3 coding sequence is TGTGCCAGCAGTGACGTGGCGGGGGGTTTGTACGAGCAGTACTTC. Its translation is CASSDVAGGLYEQYF.

V is TRBV18 and J is TRBJ1-1; 7 bases fit TRBD1. The CDR3 runs to 16 residues. CDR1 and CDR2 from the germline V gene are KGHSH and LQKENI. With 2 bases clipped from V and 0 bases from J, the junction kept 6 bases outside the gene matches. As DNA, the CDR3 is TGTGCCAGCTCACCAACCGGAGACAGGGTGAACACTGAAGCTTTCTTT. Translated, it gives CASSPTGDRVNTEAFF.

V gene TRBV5-4 combines with J gene TRBJ2-2; 14 bases are a match to TRBD2. J lost 5 bases, V lost 0 bases, and 0 bases had no gene match. The CDR3 has 16 residues. CDR1 is SGHNT and CDR2 is YYREEE in the germline V gene (reference sequence). CDR3 coding DNA: TGTGCCAGCAGCTTGGGGACTAGCGGGAGGACCGGGGAGCTGTTTTTT. Protein product: CASSLGTSGRTGELFF.